This entry describes one T cell receptor (beta chain). Its antigen is not known. TCRdb reprocessed the reads via MiXCR and lists one record per CDR3 protein. The table includes just over 450,000 distinct CDR3 sequences, under 45% detected once. This sample was taken from a study of T cell repertoires in cytomegalovirus infection. Study context: It was recently identified HLA-C-restricted and well-studied HLA-B-restricted CMV epitopes that the study used. Matching HLA type, along with CMV infection, was indicated by public TCR beta signatures.

Germline lookup yields CDR1 ENHRY and CDR2 SYGVKD. V lost 4 bases to trimming and J lost 9 bases, with 10 bases between them. The CDR3 contains 13 residues. General observations from the study: Cumulative frequency (of public TCR beta family members) identified carriers of CMV plus the relevant HLA. CMV-specific TCR beta clonotypes restricted by HLA-C dominated the ex vivo response.

The specimen was cultured PBMCs, collected from culture after CMV antigen stimulation. This receptor was obtained from a human donor in good health (CMV status not recorded). Some clones in this sample may be carry-over from other donors' samples. This chain joins TRBV10-3 and TRBJ1-6, with D uncertain. The CDR3, as DNA: TGTGCCATCAGTGTCGGGGTGGGTTCACCCCTCCACTTT. Translation gives CAISVGVGSPLHF.